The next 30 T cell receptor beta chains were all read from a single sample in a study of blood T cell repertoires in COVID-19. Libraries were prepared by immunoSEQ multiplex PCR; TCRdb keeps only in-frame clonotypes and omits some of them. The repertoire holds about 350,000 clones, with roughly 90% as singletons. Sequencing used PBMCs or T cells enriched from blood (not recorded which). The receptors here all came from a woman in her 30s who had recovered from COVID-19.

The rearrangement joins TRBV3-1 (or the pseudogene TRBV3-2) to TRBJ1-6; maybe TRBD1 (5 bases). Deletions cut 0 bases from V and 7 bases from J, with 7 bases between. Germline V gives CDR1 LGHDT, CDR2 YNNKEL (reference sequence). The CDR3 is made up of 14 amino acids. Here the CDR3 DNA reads TGTGCCAGCAGCCAAGACAGGGCAAATTCACCCCTCCACTTT. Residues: CASSQDRANSPLHF.

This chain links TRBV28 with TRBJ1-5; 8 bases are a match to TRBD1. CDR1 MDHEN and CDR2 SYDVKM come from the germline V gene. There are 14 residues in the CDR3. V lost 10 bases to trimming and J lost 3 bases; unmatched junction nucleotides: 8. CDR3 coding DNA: TGTGCCACGGTTCCGGGACAGGACAATCAGCCCCAGCATTTT. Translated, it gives CATVPGQDNQPQHF. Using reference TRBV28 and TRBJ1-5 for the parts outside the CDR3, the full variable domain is DVKVTQSSRYLVKRTGEKVFLECVQDMDHENMFWYRQDPGLGLRLIYFSYDVKMKEKGDIPEGYSVSREKKERFSLILESASTNQTSMYLCATVPGQDNQPQHFGDGTRLSIL.

In nucleotides, the CDR3 is TGTGCCAGCAGTGAAACTGGGGGGGGCATCAAGCCCCAGCATTTT. It codes for CASSETGGGIKPQHF. The chain employs TRBV2 and TRBJ1-5, with D perhaps TRBD1 (6 bases). V was shortened by 2 bases and J by 8 bases, with 16 bases between the two germline ends. CDR1 is SNHLY, CDR2 FYNNEI, per germline. The CDR3 is 15 amino acids. Filled out from reference TRBV2 and TRBJ1-5, the complete variable domain reads EPEVTQTPSHQVTQMGQEVILRCVPISNHLYFYWYRQILGQKVEFLVSFYNNEISEKSEIFDDQFSVERPDGSNFTLKIRSTKLEDSAMYFCASSETGGGIKPQHFGDGTRLSIL.

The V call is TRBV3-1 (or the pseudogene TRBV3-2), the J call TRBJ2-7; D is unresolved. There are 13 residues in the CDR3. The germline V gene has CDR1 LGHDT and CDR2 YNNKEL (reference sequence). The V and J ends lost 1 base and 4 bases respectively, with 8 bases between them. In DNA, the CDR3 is TGTGCCAGCAGCCAAGTAATACTTTACGAGCAGTACTTC. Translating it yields CASSQVILYEQYF.

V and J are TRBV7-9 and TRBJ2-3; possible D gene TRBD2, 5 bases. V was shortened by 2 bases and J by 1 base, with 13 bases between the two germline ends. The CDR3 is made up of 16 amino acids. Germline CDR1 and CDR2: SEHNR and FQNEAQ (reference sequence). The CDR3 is CASSLIVARGTDTQYF. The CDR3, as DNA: TGTGCCAGCAGCTTAATCGTGGCGAGGGGCACAGATACGCAGTATTTT.

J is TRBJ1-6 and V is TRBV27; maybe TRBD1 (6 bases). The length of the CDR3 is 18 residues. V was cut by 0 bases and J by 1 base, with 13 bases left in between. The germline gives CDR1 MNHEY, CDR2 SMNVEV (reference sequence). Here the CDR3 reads CASSLSLAGDSYNSPLHF. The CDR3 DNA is TGTGCCAGCAGTTTATCGCTTGCAGGGGATTCCTATAATTCACCCCTCCACTTT.

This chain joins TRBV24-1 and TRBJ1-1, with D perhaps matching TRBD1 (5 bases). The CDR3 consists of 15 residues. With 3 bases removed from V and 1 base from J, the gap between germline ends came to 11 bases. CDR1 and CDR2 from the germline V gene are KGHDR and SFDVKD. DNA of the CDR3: TGTGCCACCAGTGATCCCGCGGGGCCGAACACTGAAGCTTTCTTT. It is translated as CATSDPAGPNTEAFF.

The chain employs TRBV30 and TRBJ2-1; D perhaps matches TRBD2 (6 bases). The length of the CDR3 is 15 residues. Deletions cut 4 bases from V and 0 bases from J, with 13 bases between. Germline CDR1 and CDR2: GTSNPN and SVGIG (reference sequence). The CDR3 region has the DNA TGTGCCTGGAATAGGGACTTGAGCTCCTACAATGAGCAGTTCTTC. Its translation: CAWNRDLSSYNEQFF.

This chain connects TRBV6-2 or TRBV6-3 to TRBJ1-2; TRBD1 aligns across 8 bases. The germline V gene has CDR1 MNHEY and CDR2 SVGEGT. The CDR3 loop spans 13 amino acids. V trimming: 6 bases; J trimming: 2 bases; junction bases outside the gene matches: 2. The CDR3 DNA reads TGTGCCAGCAGCTGGACAGGGAACTATGGCTACACCTTC. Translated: CASSWTGNYGYTF.

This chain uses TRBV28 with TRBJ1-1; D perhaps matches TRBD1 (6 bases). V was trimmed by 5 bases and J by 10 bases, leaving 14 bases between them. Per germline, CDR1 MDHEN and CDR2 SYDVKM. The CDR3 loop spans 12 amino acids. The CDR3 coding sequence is TGTGCCAGCAGTCTGAGGACAGATCGAGCTTTCTTT. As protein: CASSLRTDRAFF.

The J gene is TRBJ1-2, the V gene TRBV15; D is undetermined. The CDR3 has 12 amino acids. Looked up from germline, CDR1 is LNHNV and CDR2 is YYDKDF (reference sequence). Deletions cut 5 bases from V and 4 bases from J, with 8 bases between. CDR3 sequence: CATSEGSYGYTF. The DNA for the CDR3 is TGTGCCACCAGCGAGGGTAGCTATGGCTACACCTTC.

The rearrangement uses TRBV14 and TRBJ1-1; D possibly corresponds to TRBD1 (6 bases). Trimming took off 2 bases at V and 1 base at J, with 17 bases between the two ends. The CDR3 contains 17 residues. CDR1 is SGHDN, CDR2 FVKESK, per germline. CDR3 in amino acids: CASSQRRTGRGNTEAFF. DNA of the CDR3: TGTGCCAGCAGCCAAAGAAGAACAGGGAGGGGGAACACTGAAGCTTTCTTT. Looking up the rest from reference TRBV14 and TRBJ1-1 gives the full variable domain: EAGVTQFPSHSVIEKGQTVTLRCDPISGHDNLYWYRRVMGKEIKFLLHFVKESKQDESGMPNNRFLAERTGGTYSTLKVQPAELEDSGVYFCASSQRRTGRGNTEAFFGQGTRLTVV.

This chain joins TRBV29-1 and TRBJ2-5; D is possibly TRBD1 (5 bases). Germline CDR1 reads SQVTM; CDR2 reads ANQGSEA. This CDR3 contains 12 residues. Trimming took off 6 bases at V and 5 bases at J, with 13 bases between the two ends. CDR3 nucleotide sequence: TGCAGCGTCCTGCAGGGTCGGGAGACCCAGTACTTC. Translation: CSVLQGRETQYF.

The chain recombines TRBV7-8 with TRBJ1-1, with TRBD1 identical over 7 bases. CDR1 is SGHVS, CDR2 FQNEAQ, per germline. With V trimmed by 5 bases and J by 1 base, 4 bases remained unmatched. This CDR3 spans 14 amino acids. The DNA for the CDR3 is TGTGCCAGCAGCCCACAGGGGACGAACACTGAAGCTTTCTTT. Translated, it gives CASSPQGTNTEAFF. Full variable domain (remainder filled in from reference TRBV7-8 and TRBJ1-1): GAGVSQSPRYKVAKRGQDVALRCDPISGHVSLFWYQQALGQGPEFLTYFQNEAQLDKSGLPSDRFFAERPEGSVSTLKIQRTQQEDSAVYLCASSPQGTNTEAFFGQGTRLTVV.

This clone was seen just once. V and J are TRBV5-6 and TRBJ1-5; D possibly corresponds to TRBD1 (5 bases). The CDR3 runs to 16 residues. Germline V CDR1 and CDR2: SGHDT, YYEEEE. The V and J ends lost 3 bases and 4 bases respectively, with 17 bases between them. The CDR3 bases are TGTGCCAGCAGCTCCCGACGGGAGGGGTGGAATCAGCCCCAGCATTTT. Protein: CASSSRREGWNQPQHF.

The CDR3 here is CASSQEPGGLYEQFF. The DNA for the CDR3 is TGTGCCAGCAGCCAAGAACCCGGGGGGCTCTATGAGCAGTTCTTC. The V call is TRBV3-1 (or the pseudogene TRBV3-2), the J call TRBJ2-1; tentatively, D is TRBD2 (7 bases). Germline CDR1 reads LGHDT; CDR2 reads YNNKEL (reference sequence). Trimming removed 0 bases from V and 8 bases from J, with 14 bases in between. The CDR3 is 15 residues long.

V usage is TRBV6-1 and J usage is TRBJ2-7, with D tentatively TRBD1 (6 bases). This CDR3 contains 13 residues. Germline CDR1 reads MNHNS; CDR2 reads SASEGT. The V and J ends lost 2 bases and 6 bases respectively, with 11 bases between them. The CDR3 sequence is CASSESRGFEQYF. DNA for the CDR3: TGTGCCAGCAGTGAAAGCAGGGGTTTCGAGCAGTACTTC.

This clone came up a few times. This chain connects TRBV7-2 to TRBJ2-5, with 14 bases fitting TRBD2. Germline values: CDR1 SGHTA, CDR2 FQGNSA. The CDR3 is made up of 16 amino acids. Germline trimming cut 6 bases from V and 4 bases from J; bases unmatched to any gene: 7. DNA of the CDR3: TGTGCCAGCAGTTTTGTAGGGACTAGCGGGGGAGAGACCCAGTACTTC. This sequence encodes CASSFVGTSGGETQYF.

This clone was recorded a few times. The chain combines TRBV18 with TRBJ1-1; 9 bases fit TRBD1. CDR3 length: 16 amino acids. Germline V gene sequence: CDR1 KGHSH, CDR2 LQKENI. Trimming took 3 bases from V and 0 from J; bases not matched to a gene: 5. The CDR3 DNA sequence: TGTGCCAGCTCACCGGGACAGGGCGCTATGAACACTGAAGCTTTCTTT. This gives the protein CASSPGQGAMNTEAFF.

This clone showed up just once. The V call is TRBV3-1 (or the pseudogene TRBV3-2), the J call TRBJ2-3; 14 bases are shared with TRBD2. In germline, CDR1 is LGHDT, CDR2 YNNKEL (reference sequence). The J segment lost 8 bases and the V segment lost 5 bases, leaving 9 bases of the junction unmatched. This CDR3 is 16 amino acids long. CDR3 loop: CASSSRTSGGTGTQYF. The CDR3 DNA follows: TGTGCCAGCAGCTCCCGGACTAGCGGGGGGACCGGTACGCAGTATTTT.

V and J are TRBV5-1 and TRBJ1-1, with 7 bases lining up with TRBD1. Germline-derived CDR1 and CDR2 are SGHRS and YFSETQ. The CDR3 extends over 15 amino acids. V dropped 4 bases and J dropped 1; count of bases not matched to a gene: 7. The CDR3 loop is CASSPPGQKNTEAFF. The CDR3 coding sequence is TGCGCCAGCAGCCCCCCGGGACAGAAGAACACTGAAGCTTTCTTT.

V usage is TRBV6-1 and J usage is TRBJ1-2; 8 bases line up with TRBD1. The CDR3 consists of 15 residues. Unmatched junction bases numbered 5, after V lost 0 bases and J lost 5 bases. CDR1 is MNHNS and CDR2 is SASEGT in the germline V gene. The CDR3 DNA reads TGTGCCAGCAGTGAAGCGCCAGGGGGCGATTATGGCTACACCTTC. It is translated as CASSEAPGGDYGYTF.

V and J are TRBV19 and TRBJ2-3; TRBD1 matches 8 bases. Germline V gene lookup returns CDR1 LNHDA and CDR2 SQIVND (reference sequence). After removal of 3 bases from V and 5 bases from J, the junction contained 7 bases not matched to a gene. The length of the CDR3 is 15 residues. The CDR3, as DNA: TGTGCCAGTAGTATGAGAAGACAGGGGATAGATACGCAGTATTTT. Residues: CASSMRRQGIDTQYF.

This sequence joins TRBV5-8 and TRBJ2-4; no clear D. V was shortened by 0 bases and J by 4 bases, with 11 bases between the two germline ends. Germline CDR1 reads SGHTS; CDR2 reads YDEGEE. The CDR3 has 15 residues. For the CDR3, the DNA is TGTGCCAGCAGCTTGGGACAACACTCAAAAAACATTCAGTACTTC. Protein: CASSLGQHSKNIQYF.

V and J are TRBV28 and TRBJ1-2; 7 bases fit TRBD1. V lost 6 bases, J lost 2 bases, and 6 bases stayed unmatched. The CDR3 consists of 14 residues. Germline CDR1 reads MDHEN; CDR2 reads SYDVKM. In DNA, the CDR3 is TGTGCCAGCAGCCGTGCGGGACAGAACTATGGCTACACCTTC. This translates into CASSRAGQNYGYTF.

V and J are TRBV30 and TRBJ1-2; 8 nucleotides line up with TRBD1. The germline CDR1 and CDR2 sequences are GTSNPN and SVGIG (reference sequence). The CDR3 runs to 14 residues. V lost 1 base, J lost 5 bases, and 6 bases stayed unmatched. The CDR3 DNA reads TGTGCCTGGAGTGGCGGGCAGGGGGCGTATGGCTACACCTTC. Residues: CAWSGGQGAYGYTF.

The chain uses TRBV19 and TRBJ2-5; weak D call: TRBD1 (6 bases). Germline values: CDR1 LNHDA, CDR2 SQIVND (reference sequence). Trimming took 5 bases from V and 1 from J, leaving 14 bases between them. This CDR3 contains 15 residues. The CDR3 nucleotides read TGTGCCAGTAGTCCCCAGACAGGTGCCCAAGAGACCCAGTACTTC. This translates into CASSPQTGAQETQYF.

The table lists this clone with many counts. CDR3 sequence reads: CATSDVTGGAGTGELFF. The CDR3 nucleotides read TGTGCCACCAGTGATGTCACAGGGGGCGCGGGCACCGGGGAGCTGTTTTTT. V gene TRBV24-1 combines with J gene TRBJ2-2; 9 nucleotides agree with TRBD1. Germline V gives CDR1 KGHDR, CDR2 SFDVKD. Trimming took 3 bases from V and 4 from J; bases not matched to a gene: 8. The CDR3 has 17 residues.

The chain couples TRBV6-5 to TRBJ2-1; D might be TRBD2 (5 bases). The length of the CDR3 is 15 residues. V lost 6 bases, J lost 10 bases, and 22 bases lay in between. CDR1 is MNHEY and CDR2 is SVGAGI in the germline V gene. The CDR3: CASSRRSTPEGEQFF. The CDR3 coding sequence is TGTGCCAGCAGCAGGAGGTCTACCCCAGAGGGAGAGCAGTTCTTC.

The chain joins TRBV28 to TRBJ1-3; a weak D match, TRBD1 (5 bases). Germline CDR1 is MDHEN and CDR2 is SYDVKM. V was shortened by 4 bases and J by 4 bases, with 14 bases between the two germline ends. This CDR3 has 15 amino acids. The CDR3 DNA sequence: TGTGCCAGCAGTTCCCCTCGGGGGAAAGGAAACACCATATATTTT. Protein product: CASSSPRGKGNTIYF.